This entry features one T cell receptor (beta chain) sequence. These data come from a study of blood T cell repertoires in COVID-19. Study details: Spain, Italy and the United States supplied samples that represented acute and convalescent COVID-19. Sample material is recorded as cDNA or gDNA derived from T cells, B-cell-depleted T cells, or PBMCs.

The authors' processing: Estimation of nucleated cell counts relied on the amplification of reference gene primers. TCRdb keeps only in-frame clones here, not all; method: immunoSEQ multiplex PCR. D and trimming were read from the DNA, whereas the V and J calls and clone size are those reported in that table. Found here are about 260,000 clones, less than 90% of them singletons; the top ten hold around 4%. Germline CDR1 is LNHNV and CDR2 is YYDKDF (reference sequence). This CDR3 region has 15 residues. The V segment lost 3 bases and the J segment 7 bases; nucleotides outside the gene matches: 7. The sequenced sample was peripheral blood. The clonotype comes from a man aged 55 to 70 with acute or convalescent COVID-19. The chain combines TRBV15 with TRBJ2-1; TRBD2 aligns across 9 bases. CDR3 sequence reads: CATSSGSGGSNEQFF. CDR3 bases: TGTGCCACCAGCAGTGGAAGCGGGGGGAGTAATGAGCAGTTCTTC.